These 21 T cell receptor beta chains came from one sample sequenced in a study of blood T cell repertoires in COVID-19. Profiled with immunoSEQ multiplex PCR; TCRdb holds only in-frame clones, not every one. Of 270,000 or so clones listed, 88% are singletons. Specimen: PBMCs or T cells enriched from blood (not recorded which). The receptors were gathered from a woman in her thirties or forties with acute COVID-19.

This chain connects TRBV20-1 to TRBJ2-7, with 8 nucleotides matching TRBD2. The ends lost 3 bases at V and 4 bases at J; junction bases unmatched: 11. The CDR3 totals 15 residues. Germline-derived CDR1 and CDR2 are DFQATT and SNEGSKA (reference sequence). The CDR3 DNA reads TGCAGTGCTAGTGTCCGGGGTAGCGGGGTTTACGAGCAGTACTTC. Its protein product is CSASVRGSGVYEQYF.

This chain joins TRBV11-1 and TRBJ2-1, with 8 bases fitting TRBD2. The CDR3 has 15 amino acids. Germline V CDR1 and CDR2: SGHAT, FQDESV (reference sequence). J lost 9 bases, V lost 7 bases, and 14 bases had no gene match. The CDR3 coding sequence is TGTGCCAGCACCGGAGAAGGGGCTAGCGGGTCTGAGCAGTTCTTC. Translation: CASTGEGASGSEQFF.

This rearrangement joins TRBV7-9 to TRBJ2-1, with D possibly TRBD2 on 6 matching bases. The CDR3 is 13 amino acids. CDR1 and CDR2 from the germline V gene are SEHNR and FQNEAQ (reference sequence). Trimming took 3 bases from V and 8 from J, leaving 11 bases between them. The CDR3, as DNA: TGTGCCAGCAGCTTGGGAGGACTCGATGAGCAGTTCTTC. Its translation: CASSLGGLDEQFF.

This chain joins TRBV5-1 and TRBJ2-2; D gene unclear. The CDR3 has 14 residues. CDR1 is SGHRS and CDR2 is YFSETQ in the germline V gene. Trimming stripped 2 bases from V and 3 bases from J, with 8 bases between. CDR3 in DNA: TGCGCCAGCAGCTTTAAGGCGGACACCGGGGAGCTGTTTTTT. Translated: CASSFKADTGELFF.

The V and J genes are TRBV18 and TRBJ1-1; D might be TRBD1 (6 bases). The CDR3 runs 15 residues. V was cut by 4 bases and J by 6 bases, with 18 bases left in between. Germline V gene sequence: CDR1 KGHSH, CDR2 LQKENI. CDR3 sequence (DNA): TGTGCCAGCTCACTACACACGGGGAGGGGGTCTGAAGCTTTCTTT. As protein: CASSLHTGRGSEAFF.

The genes are TRBV3-1 (or the pseudogene TRBV3-2) and TRBJ1-6, with D unclear. V was cut by 0 bases and J by 5 bases, with 8 bases left in between. This CDR3 contains 15 residues. The germline V gene has CDR1 LGHDT and CDR2 YNNKEL (reference sequence). Here the CDR3 reads CASSQETVNNSPLHF. CDR3 sequence (DNA): TGTGCCAGCAGCCAAGAAACAGTAAATAATTCACCCCTCCACTTT.

The V and J genes are TRBV15 and TRBJ2-1; 11 nucleotides line up with TRBD1. V shed 5 bases and J 4 bases; nucleotides not matched to a gene: 7. The CDR3 contains 16 residues. From germline, CDR1 is LNHNV and CDR2 YYDKDF (reference sequence). The CDR3 protein is CATSLTRDRGYNEQFF. The DNA of the CDR3 is TGTGCCACCAGCTTGACCCGGGACAGGGGGTACAATGAGCAGTTCTTC.

The table lists this clone with a count of one. The chain employs TRBV27 and TRBJ1-2; a possible D gene is TRBD1 (6 bases). The CDR3 contains 17 residues. Between the trimmed V and J ends, which lost 2 bases and 4 bases, there was a span of 20 bases. In germline, CDR1 is MNHEY, CDR2 SMNVEV (reference sequence). CDR3 sequence reads: CASSLRRTGTPRYGYTF. The CDR3 region has the DNA TGTGCCAGCAGTTTAAGGAGAACCGGGACACCTCGCTATGGCTACACCTTC.

The chain employs TRBV6-2 or TRBV6-3 and TRBJ1-2, with a tentative D call TRBD1 (6 bases). CDR3 length: 15 residues. V was shortened by 3 bases and J by 4 bases, with 15 bases between the two germline ends. Germline V gene data show CDR1 as MNHEY and CDR2 as SVGEGT. CDR3 sequence (DNA): TGTGCCAGCAGTTATGTCCCCACAGGGACCTATGGCTACACCTTC. Its translation: CASSYVPTGTYGYTF.

The chain carries TRBV6-1 and TRBJ2-5, with D possibly matching TRBD2 (7 bases). The length of the CDR3 is 18 residues. Trimming cost V 0 bases and J 4 bases, with 21 bases left between them. Germline-derived CDR1 and CDR2 are MNHNS and SASEGT. Written as DNA, the CDR3 is TGTGCCAGCAGTGAAGCGCTTCGGTTGAGGGGAGGGGGAGAGACCCAGTACTTC. Protein sequence: CASSEALRLRGGGETQYF.

The chain is built from TRBV30 and TRBJ2-1; 10 nucleotides agree with TRBD2. V shed 0 bases and J 3 bases; nucleotides not matched to a gene: 2. This CDR3 is built from 15 residues. CDR1 is GTSNPN, CDR2 SVGIG, per germline (reference sequence). The CDR3 DNA reads as TGTGCCTGGAGTGTTACTAGCGGGATCTACAATGAGCAGTTCTTC. Its translation is CAWSVTSGIYNEQFF.

V and J are TRBV9 and TRBJ1-2, with D maybe TRBD1 (5 bases). Deletions cut 5 bases from V and 7 bases from J, with 15 bases between. Germline V lookup: CDR1 SGDLS, CDR2 YYNGEE. The CDR3 spans 13 residues. The CDR3 bases are TGTGCCAGCAGGGCCAGGGTCCCGGGTGGCTACACCTTC. It codes for CASRARVPGGYTF.

The J gene is TRBJ1-5, the V gene TRBV27; D uncertain. V was trimmed by 6 bases and J by 4 bases, leaving 7 bases between them. CDR3 length equals 12 residues. Germline V gene lookup returns CDR1 MNHEY and CDR2 SMNVEV (reference sequence). The CDR3 sequence is CASSPGNQPQHF. Written as DNA, the CDR3 is TGTGCCAGCAGCCCGGGGAATCAGCCCCAGCATTTT.

V is TRBV7-9 and J is TRBJ2-2, with D possibly TRBD1 on 5 matching bases. Germline loops: CDR1 SEHNR, CDR2 FQNEAQ (reference sequence). Trimming stripped 6 bases from V and 5 bases from J, with 19 bases between. CDR3 length: 16 amino acids. The CDR3 bases are TGTGCCAGCAGATACCACAGGAAGGCTGTTACCGGGGAGCTGTTTTTT. It translates to CASRYHRKAVTGELFF.

The rearrangement joins TRBV10-3 to TRBJ1-5; TRBD1 matches 7 bases. The CDR3 totals 14 residues. The V gene end was trimmed by 4 bases and the J gene end by 2 bases; junction bases not matched to a gene: 2. Germline CDR1 and CDR2: ENHRY and SYGVKD. CDR3 DNA: TGTGCCATCAGTGCAGGGACAGGCAATCAGCCCCAGCATTTT. Translation gives CAISAGTGNQPQHF.

The chain combines TRBV10-3 with TRBJ2-1; the D gene is possibly TRBD2 (5 bases). CDR3 length equals 14 residues. Trimming shortened V by 7 bases and J by 1 base, and 11 bases separated the two germline ends. The germline V gene encodes CDR1 ENHRY and CDR2 SYGVKD. The CDR3 spells CAITPSRSYNEQFF. The CDR3 nucleotides read TGTGCCATCACCCCTAGCCGTTCCTACAATGAGCAGTTCTTC.

This sequence joins TRBV15 and TRBJ2-7; D unclear. From germline, CDR1 is LNHNV and CDR2 YYDKDF (reference sequence). CDR3 length: 13 amino acids. Deletions cut 1 base from V and 5 bases from J, with 9 bases between. As DNA, the CDR3 is TGTGCCACCAGCAGAGGAGTTCTTAACGAGCAGTACTTC. Translating it yields CATSRGVLNEQYF.

V usage is TRBV5-4 and J usage is TRBJ1-2, with D unclear. Germline assignment: CDR1 SGHNT and CDR2 YYREEE (reference sequence). The V gene lost 0 bases and the J gene lost 2 bases, with 8 bases spanning the gap. This CDR3 region has 14 residues. CDR3 sequence (DNA): TGTGCCAGCAGCTTGGCCGGTCGGAACTATGGCTACACCTTC. This sequence encodes CASSLAGRNYGYTF.

The chain joins TRBV27 to TRBJ2-1; 10 bases align to TRBD2. This CDR3 is built from 14 residues. In germline, CDR1 is MNHEY, CDR2 SMNVEV (reference sequence). V gave up 5 bases and J gave up 9 bases; unmatched junction bases: 7. The CDR3 coding sequence is TGTGCCAGCAGTCTCCAGACTAGCGGGTCTGAGCAGTTCTTC. This translates into CASSLQTSGSEQFF.

This clone was seen once. CDR3 bases: TGTGCCAGCAGCCAAGACGTCTCGAAGGGAGGACTCTCCTACGAGCAGTACTTC. Residues: CASSQDVSKGGLSYEQYF. This chain links TRBV4-2 with TRBJ2-7; TRBD2 is a possible D gene (6 bases). The CDR3 has 18 amino acids. The V gene's germline CDR1 is LGHNA and CDR2 YNFKEQ. V was pared by 0 bases and J by 0 bases, with 18 bases between.

The genes are TRBV16 and TRBJ2-1; no clear D gene. Germline CDR1 reads KGHSY; CDR2 reads FQNENV. The CDR3 contains 12 residues. Trimming left V 1 base short and J 6 bases short, with 4 bases between. CDR3 sequence: CASSQLINEQFF. As DNA, the CDR3 is TGTGCCAGCAGCCAATTAATCAATGAGCAGTTCTTC.